The next 8 T cell receptor beta chains were all read from a single sample in a study of blood T cell repertoires in COVID-19. Produced via immunoSEQ multiplex PCR; TCRdb's table is partial and in-frame only. Here the sample spans about 200,000 clones, roughly 81% being singletons. The sequencing input was peripheral blood. The receptors come from a woman aged 70-85 years with active or convalescent COVID-19.

This clone is a singleton in its sample. The gene calls are TRBV18 and TRBJ2-6; 9 bases line up with TRBD1. This CDR3 has 23 residues. With 0 bases clipped from V and 3 bases from J, the junction kept 21 bases outside the gene matches. Germline V lookup: CDR1 KGHSH, CDR2 LQKENI. CDR3 nucleotide sequence: TGTGCCAGCTCACCACCAGGTAAGACGGGAGACAGGGGGATTTACTTTGGGGCCAACGTCCTGACTTTC. It translates to CASSPPGKTGDRGIYFGANVLTF. The variable domain in full, completed from reference TRBV18 and TRBJ2-6, reads NAGVMQNPRHLVRRRGQEARLRCSPMKGHSHVYWYRQLPEEGLKFMVYLQKENIIDESGMPKERFSAEFPKEGPSILRIQQVVRGDSAAYFCASSPPGKTGDRGIYFGANVLTFGAGSRLTVL.

The chain employs TRBV28 and TRBJ1-3; possible D gene TRBD1, 6 bases. The V and J ends lost 6 bases and 4 bases respectively, with 16 bases between them. Per germline, CDR1 MDHEN and CDR2 SYDVKM. The length of the CDR3 is 15 residues. CDR3 region: CASRDTLGAGNTIYF. The CDR3 nucleotides read TGTGCCAGCAGGGATACTTTGGGGGCGGGAAACACCATATATTTT.

V usage is TRBV29-1 and J usage is TRBJ2-2; D is undetermined. V shed 4 bases and J shed 0 bases, with 6 bases lying between them. CDR3 length: 13 amino acids. Germline-derived CDR1 and CDR2 are SQVTM and ANQGSEA. The CDR3 bases are TGCAGCGTTGGAGTCTCGAACACCGGGGAGCTGTTTTTT. This sequence encodes CSVGVSNTGELFF.

J is TRBJ1-1 and V is TRBV18, with a tentative D call TRBD1 (6 bases). The CDR3 totals 17 residues. Germline V gene lookup returns CDR1 KGHSH and CDR2 LQKENI. The ends were cut back, 3 bases at V and 4 bases at J, with 21 bases in the middle. CDR3 in DNA: TGTGCCAGCTCACCCCTCACGACACAGGGTCCCCGCACTGAAGCTTTCTTT. Translating it yields CASSPLTTQGPRTEAFF.

The CDR3 sequence: CASSPDGTSQETQYF. DNA of the CDR3: TGTGCCAGCAGCCCGGACGGGACATCCCAAGAGACCCAGTACTTC. The chain is built from TRBV9 and TRBJ2-5, with a tentative D call TRBD1 (6 bases). Between the trimmed V and J ends, which lost 4 bases and 1 base, there was a span of 14 bases. Germline V CDR1 and CDR2: SGDLS, YYNGEE. The CDR3 consists of 15 residues.

The genes are TRBV6-5 and TRBJ1-1, with D possibly TRBD1 on 6 matching bases. This CDR3 is built from 13 residues. Germline CDR1 MNHEY, CDR2 SVGAGI. Deletions cut 5 bases from V and 1 base from J, with 8 bases between. The CDR3 nucleotides read TGTGCCAGCAGTAGACAGGCGAACACTGAAGCTTTCTTT. This codes for CASSRQANTEAFF.

This rearrangement joins TRBV5-1 to TRBJ1-3; TRBD1 agrees at 7 bases. The CDR3 length is 17 residues. Unmatched junction bases numbered 13, after V lost 4 bases and J lost 3 bases. Germline lookup yields CDR1 SGHRS and CDR2 YFSETQ. The CDR3 sequence: CASSTGLGGRIGNTIYF. The CDR3 DNA reads as TGCGCCAGCAGCACGGGACTAGGGGGCCGAATTGGAAACACCATATATTTT.

This clone was observed a single time. Distinct nucleotide sequences in the sample also encode this CDR3. The chain has TRBV11-2 and TRBJ1-1; tentative D call: TRBD1 (5 bases). Germline CDR1 is SGHAT and CDR2 is FQNNGV. The CDR3 runs 13 residues. Trimming shortened V by 3 bases and J by 1 base, and 6 bases separated the two germline ends. CDR3 sequence reads: CASSLGGNTEAFF. DNA for the CDR3: TGTGCCAGCAGCTTGGGGGGGAACACTGAAGCTTTCTTT. Complete variable domain (other parts from reference TRBV11-2 and TRBJ1-1): EAGVAQSPRYKIIEKRQSVAFWCNPISGHATLYWYQQILGQGPKLLIQFQNNGVVDDSQLPKDRFSAERLKGVDSTLKIQPAKLEDSAVYLCASSLGGNTEAFFGQGTRLTVV.